Detailed here is one T cell receptor beta chain. The sample comes from a study of radiation and T cells in renal cell carcinoma. Method: immunoSEQ multiplex PCR; TCRdb's copy keeps in-frame clones and lacks some. This sample has over 8,000 clones, with less than 80% found just once. Noted treatment: treatment-naive control, cytoreductive nephrectomy. The source is a man between 60 and 70 years old with renal cell carcinoma. The sample was tumor tissue, taken from a patient whose treatment was nephrectomy without radiotherapy.

CDR3 sequence: CASSQEGLGTGVMNTEAFF. CDR3 in DNA: TGCGCCAGCAGCCAAGAAGGGTTAGGGACAGGGGTTATGAACACTGAAGCTTTCTTT. The chain uses TRBV4-3 and TRBJ1-1, with TRBD1 identical over 10 bases. This CDR3 contains 19 residues. Germline V gene data show CDR1 as LGHNA and CDR2 as YSLEER. V was clipped by 0 bases and J by 0 bases; unmatched bases: 10.